Listed below are T cell receptor beta chains from one sample, sequenced in a study of blood T cells in healthy people across ages. In TCRdb, the 5' RACE reads were re-called with MiXCR into one record per CDR3 protein. The sample lists 1.5 million to 2 million distinct CDR3 sequences, about 31% seen once, with over 9% in the top ten. Source material: blood. Source of these receptors: a young woman in good health. Each CDR3 is given with its conserved first and last residue. D genes are given only for firm matches. Size tells how often a clone was seen (once, few, many) or the class of an expanded clone, and some rows leave it out.

clone_size,j_call,v_call,d_call,cdr3_aa,cdr3_nt
-,TRBJ2-7,TRBV24-1,TRBD1,CATSEHRDRGPYEQYF,TGTGCCACCAGTGAACATCGGGACAGGGGACCCTACGAGCAGTACTTC
many,TRBJ2-7,TRBV20-1,TRBD1,CSARDRDRVALAGYEQYF,TGCAGTGCTAGAGATCGGGACAGGGTAGCCCTCGCCGGCTACGAGCAGTACTTC
many,TRBJ2-5,TRBV12-3/TRBV12-4,TRBD2,CASRTGLAGGQLETQYF,TGTGCCAGCAGAACAGGACTAGCGGGGGGGCAGTTAGAGACCCAGTACTTC
many,TRBJ2-7,TRBV28,-,CASSLEVYEQYF,TGTGCCAGCAGTTTGGAGGTATACGAGCAGTACTTC
many,TRBJ2-3,TRBV28,TRBD2,CASSPGGRADTQYF,TGTGCCAGCAGCCCGGGCGGGAGGGCAGATACGCAGTATTTT
few,TRBJ1-2,TRBV2,-,CASRLDTGVNYGYTF,TGTGCCAGCAGGCTTGACACCGGGGTCAACTATGGCTACACCTTC
-,TRBJ2-5,TRBV20-1,TRBD2,CSARVLAGRGETQYF,TGCAGTGCTAGAGTCCTAGCGGGGAGGGGGGAGACCCAGTACTTC
many,TRBJ2-1,TRBV10-3,-,CAISESAGWDNEQFF,TGTGCCATCAGTGAGTCGGCGGGGTGGGACAATGAGCAGTTCTTC
few,TRBJ2-5,TRBV18,TRBD2,CASSPVAGPQETQYF,TGTGCCAGCTCACCAGTAGCGGGGCCACAAGAGACCCAGTACTTC
many,TRBJ2-7,TRBV7-2,-,CASSRGRTYSYEQYF,TGTGCCAGCAGCCGGGGGCGGACTTACTCCTACGAGCAGTACTTC
few,TRBJ1-4,TRBV9,-,CASSVEEGRNEKLFF,TGTGCCAGCAGCGTAGAGGAGGGCCGAAATGAAAAACTGTTTTTT
-,TRBJ1-5,TRBV12-3/TRBV12-4,TRBD1,CASSPGTGGAGNQPQHF,TGTGCCAGCAGTCCCGGGACAGGGGGCGCGGGCAATCAGCCCCAGCATTTT
few,TRBJ1-5,TRBV6-6,-,CATHHGEGNQPQHF,TGTGCCACACATCACGGCGAAGGCAATCAGCCCCAGCATTTT
-,TRBJ2-1,TRBV6-6,-,CASSYVENEQFF,TGTGCCAGCAGTTACGTAGAGAATGAGCAGTTCTTC
-,TRBJ2-6,TRBV12-3/TRBV12-4,-,CASNLQGNSGANVLTF,TGTGCCAGCAACCTTCAGGGGAACTCTGGGGCCAACGTCCTGACTTTC
-,TRBJ1-4,TRBV7-2,-,CASTRGAANEKLFF,TGTGCCAGCACCCGGGGGGCAGCTAATGAAAAACTGTTTTTT
-,TRBJ1-2,TRBV7-9,TRBD1,CAGSLDRVTDGYTF,TGTGCCGGCAGCTTAGACAGGGTCACGGATGGCTACACCTTC
-,TRBJ1-2,TRBV12-3/TRBV12-4,-,CASSFSAGAGYTF,TGTGCCAGCAGTTTCTCGGCAGGGGCAGGCTACACCTTC
-,TRBJ2-6,TRBV3-1,TRBD2,CASGEMYGGRLSGANVLTF,TGTGCCAGCGGGGAAATGTACGGCGGGAGGCTCTCTGGGGCCAACGTCCTGACTTTC
once,TRBJ2-3,TRBV6-2/TRBV6-3,TRBD2,CASSYSRAGEIDTQYF,TGTGCCAGCAGTTACTCCCGTGCGGGGGAGATTGATACGCAGTATTTT
-,TRBJ2-4,TRBV11-1,-,CASSLREGEQYF,TGTGCCAGCAGCTTAAGGGAAGGGGAGCAGTACTTC
few,TRBJ1-4,TRBV29-1,-,CSVRQNEKLFF,TGCAGCGTTCGGCAAAATGAAAAACTGTTTTTT
few,TRBJ2-1,TRBV4-2,-,CASSQDKGLGEQFF,TGTGCCAGCAGCCAAGATAAGGGGTTGGGGGAGCAGTTCTTC
-,TRBJ2-2,TRBV4-1,-,CASSQDRRGTGELFF,TGCGCCAGCAGCCAAGATCGTCGGGGGACCGGGGAGCTGTTTTTT
-,TRBJ2-7,TRBV7-2,TRBD2,CASSLELAGIYIYEQYF,TGTGCCAGCAGCTTAGAACTAGCGGGAATTTACATCTACGAGCAGTACTTC
few,TRBJ2-6,TRBV6-5,-,CASSYPLSNVLTF,TGTGCCAGCAGTTACCCTTTATCCAACGTCCTGACTTTC